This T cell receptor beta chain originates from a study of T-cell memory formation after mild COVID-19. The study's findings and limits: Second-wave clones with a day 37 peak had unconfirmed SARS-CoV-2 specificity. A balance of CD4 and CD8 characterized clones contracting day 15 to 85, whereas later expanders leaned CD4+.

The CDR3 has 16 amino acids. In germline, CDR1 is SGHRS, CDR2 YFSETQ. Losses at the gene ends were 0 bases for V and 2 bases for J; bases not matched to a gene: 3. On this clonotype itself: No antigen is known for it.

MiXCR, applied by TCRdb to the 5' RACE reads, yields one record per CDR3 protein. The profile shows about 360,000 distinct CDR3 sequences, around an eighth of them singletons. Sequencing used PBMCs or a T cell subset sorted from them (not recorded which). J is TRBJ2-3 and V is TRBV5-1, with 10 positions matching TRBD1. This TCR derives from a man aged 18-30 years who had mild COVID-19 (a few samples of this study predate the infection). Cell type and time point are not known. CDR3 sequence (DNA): TGCGCCAGCAGCTTGGGACAGGGGGCGATCACAGATACGCAGTATTTT. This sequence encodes CASSLGQGAITDTQYF. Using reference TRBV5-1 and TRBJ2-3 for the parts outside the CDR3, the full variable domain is KAGVTQTPRYLIKTRGQQVTLSCSPISGHRSVSWYQQTPGQGLQFLFEYFSETQRNKGNFPGRFSGRQFSNSRSEMNVSTLELGDSALYLCASSLGQGAITDTQYFGPGTRLTVL.